The 21 T cell receptor beta chains in this list originate from one sample, sequenced in a study of blood T cell repertoires in COVID-19. Clones were read by immunoSEQ multiplex PCR, and TCRdb kept only the in-frame ones, dropping some. Of over 90,000 clones in the sample, 88% are singletons; the top ten hold 3% to 3.5%. Sequenced input: peripheral blood. These receptors all stem from a human donor in a cohort sampled during active COVID-19.

The chain uses TRBV27 and TRBJ2-1; 9 positions match TRBD2. CDR1 and CDR2 (germline): MNHEY, SMNVEV (reference sequence). The V and J ends lost 5 bases and 6 bases, in that order; junction bases with no gene match: 11. The length of the CDR3 is 16 residues. The CDR3 nucleotides read TGTGCCAGCAGTGGCGGGGGACTAGCAATAGTCAATGAGCAGTTCTTC. It is translated as CASSGGGLAIVNEQFF.

The chain links TRBV5-4 to TRBJ2-7, with 8 bases fitting TRBD1. The CDR3 contains 17 residues. The germline V gene encodes CDR1 SGHNT and CDR2 YYREEE (reference sequence). V gave up 4 bases and J gave up 0 bases; unmatched junction bases: 12. For the CDR3, the DNA is TGTGCCAGCAGCCCAAGCCTGGACAGGGTCCACTCCTACGAGCAGTACTTC. This sequence encodes CASSPSLDRVHSYEQYF.

The rearrangement links TRBV2 to TRBJ2-3; D may be TRBD2 (5 bases). Germline V lookup: CDR1 SNHLY, CDR2 FYNNEI. The germline V and J ends were trimmed by 2 bases and 0 bases, with 9 bases remaining between them. The CDR3 consists of 15 residues. CDR3 amino acids: CASSEKGASTDTQYF. The CDR3 DNA sequence: TGTGCCAGCAGTGAAAAGGGAGCCAGCACAGATACGCAGTATTTT.

This chain connects TRBV3-1 (or the pseudogene TRBV3-2) to TRBJ2-3, with TRBD1 as a possible D gene (6 bases). Germline V gene sequence: CDR1 LGHDT, CDR2 YNNKEL (reference sequence). V was cut by 5 bases and J by 6 bases, with 12 bases left in between. The CDR3 is 13 amino acids. CDR3 amino acids: CASSEQGLDTQYF. The CDR3 nucleotides are TGTGCCAGCAGCGAGCAGGGGTTGGATACGCAGTATTTT.

This clone occurred a few times. V is TRBV12-5 and J is TRBJ1-1; D uncertain. Deletions cut 6 bases from V and 1 base from J, with 12 bases between. This CDR3 is built from 14 residues. From germline, CDR1 is LGHNT and CDR2 FRNRAP. The CDR3 region is CASGGELQNTEAFF. CDR3 nucleotides: TGTGCTAGTGGCGGGGAACTCCAGAACACTGAAGCTTTCTTT.

The chain has TRBV19 and TRBJ1-2; a possible D gene is TRBD1 (5 bases). The CDR3 extends over 16 amino acids. Looked up from germline, CDR1 is LNHDA and CDR2 is SQIVND (reference sequence). Trimming left V 3 bases short and J 2 bases short, with 16 bases between. The CDR3: CASSISSYPGNYGYTF. The CDR3 nucleotides read TGTGCCAGTAGTATTTCCTCGTATCCAGGGAACTATGGCTACACCTTC. Variable domain in full (rest from reference TRBV19 and TRBJ1-2): DGGITQSPKYLFRKEGQNVTLSCEQNLNHDAMYWYRQDPGQGLRLIYYSQIVNDFQKGDIAEGYSVSREKKESFPLTVTSAQKNPTAFYLCASSISSYPGNYGYTFGSGTRLTVV.

The genes are TRBV9 and TRBJ1-1, with D unresolved. V lost 0 bases to trimming and J lost 2 bases, with 5 bases between them. The CDR3 contains 13 residues. Looked up from germline, CDR1 is SGDLS and CDR2 is YYNGEE. CDR3 sequence (DNA): TGTGCCAGCAGCGTAGAAGCTAACACTGAAGCTTTCTTT. Its protein product is CASSVEANTEAFF. Filled out from reference TRBV9 and TRBJ1-1, the complete variable domain reads DSGVTQTPKHLITATGQRVTLRCSPRSGDLSVYWYQQSLDQGLQFLIQYYNGEERAKGNILERFSAQQFPDLHSELNLSSLELGDSALYFCASSVEANTEAFFGQGTRLTVV.

This chain links TRBV5-6 with TRBJ2-7; D is perhaps TRBD1 (6 bases). V lost 4 bases to trimming and J lost 3 bases, with 14 bases between them. The germline gives CDR1 SGHDT, CDR2 YYEEEE. CDR3 size: 14 residues. CDR3 DNA sequence: TGTGCCAGCAGCACGGACAGAGTAAACTACGAGCAGTACTTC. This gives the protein CASSTDRVNYEQYF.

The chain is built from TRBV7-3 and TRBJ2-5; the D gene is possibly TRBD2 (6 bases). The CDR3 has 13 amino acids. Per the germline V gene, CDR1 is SGHTA and CDR2 is FQGTGA. Trimming stripped 4 bases from V and 5 bases from J, with 11 bases between. CDR3 region: CASSSRRGETQYF. The CDR3 coding sequence is TGTGCCAGCAGCTCACGCCGGGGGGAGACCCAGTACTTC. Complete variable domain (other parts from reference TRBV7-3 and TRBJ2-5): GAGVSQTPSNKVTEKGKYVELRCDPISGHTALYWYRQSLGQGPEFLIYFQGTGAADDSGLPNDRFFAVRPEGSVSTLKIQRTERGDSAVYLCASSSRRGETQYFGPGTRLLVL.

This clone came up once. The V call is TRBV19, the J call TRBJ1-3, with TRBD1 identical over 8 bases. This CDR3 spans 14 amino acids. The germline CDR1 and CDR2 sequences are LNHDA and SQIVND (reference sequence). Germline trimming cut 8 bases from V and 7 bases from J; bases unmatched to any gene: 10. The CDR3, as DNA: TGTGCCAGTGGAAGGACAGGGCGATTCAACACCATATATTTT. The encoded protein is CASGRTGRFNTIYF.

The chain joins TRBV7-2 to TRBJ2-1; 8 positions match TRBD2. This CDR3 is built from 15 residues. Trimming cost V 4 bases and J 0 bases; bases outside gene matches: 2. Germline CDR1 and CDR2: SGHTA and FQGNSA. The CDR3, as DNA: TGTGCCAGCAGCTACACTAGCGGCTCCTACAATGAGCAGTTCTTC. Protein sequence: CASSYTSGSYNEQFF.

The chain combines TRBV2 with TRBJ1-5, with D tentatively TRBD1 (5 bases). This CDR3 contains 15 residues. The V end was cut by 3 bases, the J end by 7 bases, with 16 bases between. Germline assignment: CDR1 SNHLY and CDR2 FYNNEI. Here the CDR3 reads CASSESQVGGQPQHF. As DNA, the CDR3 is TGTGCCAGCAGTGAGTCACAGGTTGGGGGGCAGCCCCAGCATTTT.

The V call is TRBV6-6, the J call TRBJ2-5; 8 nucleotides agree with TRBD2. The V gene's germline CDR1 is MNHNY and CDR2 SVGAGI (reference sequence). The CDR3 contains 15 residues. V gave up 2 bases and J gave up 4 bases; unmatched junction bases: 6. CDR3 coding DNA: TGTGCCAGCAGTTACGGCGGGAGGCCCCCAGAGACCCAGTACTTC. Translation gives CASSYGGRPPETQYF.

This chain connects TRBV7-2 to TRBJ2-3; 12 nucleotides line up with TRBD2. Per the germline V gene, CDR1 is SGHTA and CDR2 is FQGNSA. The V and J ends lost 5 bases and 6 bases, in that order; junction bases with no gene match: 6. This CDR3 is 15 amino acids long. CDR3 nucleotide sequence: TGTGCCAGCAGCCTAGGACTAGCGGGGAAGGATACGCAGTATTTT. Translated, it gives CASSLGLAGKDTQYF.

The chain uses TRBV27 and TRBJ2-3, with 9 bases matching TRBD2. Germline CDR1 and CDR2: MNHEY and SMNVEV (reference sequence). The ends lost 3 bases at V and 6 bases at J; junction bases unmatched: 7. This CDR3 has 15 residues. The CDR3 spells CASSFMPSGVDTQYF. The DNA for the CDR3 is TGTGCCAGCAGTTTTATGCCTAGCGGGGTCGATACGCAGTATTTT.

Note on this clone: Mismatch with germline at one junction end may stem from a read error. The J gene is TRBJ1-5, the V gene TRBV6-1; D may be TRBD1 (5 bases). The CDR3 totals 14 residues. CDR1 MNHNS and CDR2 SASEGT come from the germline V gene. The CDR3 spells CASREAGSTQPQHF. Written as DNA, the CDR3 is TGTGCCAGCAGGGAAGCAGGGAGTACTCAGCCCCAGCATTTT.

This clone turned up a few times. Additional DNA sequences in this sample encode the identical CDR3. CDR3 bases: TGTGCCAGCAGCCTAGACAGGGCCGAGACCCAGTACTTC. Translation gives CASSLDRAETQYF. The chain couples TRBV7-9 to TRBJ2-5, with 7 positions matching TRBD1. Germline V lookup: CDR1 SEHNR, CDR2 FQNEAQ (reference sequence). V dropped 5 bases and J dropped 5; count of bases not matched to a gene: 5. The CDR3 extends over 13 amino acids.

The chain joins TRBV7-8 to TRBJ2-3; D is possibly TRBD1 (6 bases). V gave up 1 base and J gave up 0 bases, with 14 bases separating them. Germline CDR1 reads SGHVS; CDR2 reads FQNEAQ. The length of the CDR3 is 17 residues. The CDR3 loop is CASSLVGHQLSTDTQYF. CDR3 sequence (DNA): TGTGCCAGCAGCTTAGTGGGACACCAATTGAGCACAGATACGCAGTATTTT.

This rearrangement joins TRBV27 to TRBJ2-5; 8 nucleotides agree with TRBD1. The V and J ends lost 5 bases and 0 bases, in that order; junction bases with no gene match: 2. The CDR3 runs to 14 residues. Germline CDR1 and CDR2: MNHEY and SMNVEV (reference sequence). CDR3 amino acids: CASSPGGYQETQYF. The CDR3 region has the DNA TGTGCCAGCAGTCCAGGGGGCTACCAAGAGACCCAGTACTTC.

The rearrangement uses TRBV18 and TRBJ2-2; 12 positions match TRBD2. With 2 bases clipped from V and 5 bases from J, the junction kept 3 bases outside the gene matches. The V gene's germline CDR1 is KGHSH and CDR2 LQKENI. This CDR3 is 16 amino acids long. CDR3: CASSPYTSGRTGELFF. The DNA for the CDR3 is TGTGCCAGCTCACCATATACTAGCGGGAGGACCGGGGAGCTGTTTTTT. The entire variable domain, with the rest obtained from reference TRBV18 and TRBJ2-2, is as follows: NAGVMQNPRHLVRRRGQEARLRCSPMKGHSHVYWYRQLPEEGLKFMVYLQKENIIDESGMPKERFSAEFPKEGPSILRIQQVVRGDSAAYFCASSPYTSGRTGELFFGEGSRLTVL.

The chain links TRBV6-2 or TRBV6-3 to TRBJ1-3; D gene unclear. The germline V gene has CDR1 MNHEY and CDR2 SVGEGT. The V end was cut by 3 bases, the J end by 0 bases, with 9 bases between. The CDR3 is 15 amino acids. This CDR3 reads CASSYSQSSGNTIYF. The CDR3 coding sequence is TGTGCCAGCAGTTATAGCCAGAGCTCTGGAAACACCATATATTTT.